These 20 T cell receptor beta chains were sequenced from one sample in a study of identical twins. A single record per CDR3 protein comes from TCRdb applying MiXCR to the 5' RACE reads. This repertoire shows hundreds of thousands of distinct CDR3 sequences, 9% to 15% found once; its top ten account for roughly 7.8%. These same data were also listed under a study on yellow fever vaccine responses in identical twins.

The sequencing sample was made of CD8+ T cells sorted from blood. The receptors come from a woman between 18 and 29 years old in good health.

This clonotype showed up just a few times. The CDR3 nucleotides are TGTGCCAGCAGTCCTTATGGTAGCGGGAGTAGGAAGACCCAGTACTTC. Protein: CASSPYGSGSRKTQYF. The rearrangement links TRBV27 to TRBJ2-5, with TRBD2 identical over 9 bases. CDR1 MNHEY and CDR2 SMNVEV come from the germline V gene (reference sequence). The CDR3 is 16 amino acids. V lost 5 bases and J lost 6; bases outside the gene matches: 13.

The CDR3 DNA reads TGTGCCAGCAGCCCGCCGGGGGGAAAGTATGGCTACACCTTC. Its protein product is CASSPPGGKYGYTF. The rearrangement joins TRBV28 to TRBJ1-2; maybe TRBD1 (5 bases). This CDR3 has 14 residues. Germline CDR1 and CDR2: MDHEN and SYDVKM. The ends were cut back, 6 bases at V and 5 bases at J, with 16 bases in the middle.

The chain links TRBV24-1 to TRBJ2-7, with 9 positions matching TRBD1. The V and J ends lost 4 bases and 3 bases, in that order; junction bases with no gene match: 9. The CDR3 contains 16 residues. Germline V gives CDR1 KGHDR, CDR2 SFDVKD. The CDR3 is CATSESQGAGIYEQYF. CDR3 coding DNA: TGTGCCACCAGTGAGTCACAGGGGGCAGGAATCTACGAGCAGTACTTC.

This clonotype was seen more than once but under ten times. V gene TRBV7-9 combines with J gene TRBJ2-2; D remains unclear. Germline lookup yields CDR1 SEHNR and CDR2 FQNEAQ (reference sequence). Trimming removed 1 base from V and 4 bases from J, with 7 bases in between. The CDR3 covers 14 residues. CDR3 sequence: CASSLVPATGELFF. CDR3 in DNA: TGTGCCAGCAGCTTAGTCCCGGCCACCGGGGAGCTGTTTTTT. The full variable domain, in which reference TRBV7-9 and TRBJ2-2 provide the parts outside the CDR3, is DTGVSQNPRHKITKRGQNVTFRCDPISEHNRLYWYRQTLGQGPEFLTYFQNEAQLEKSRLLSDRFSAERPKGSFSTLEIQRTEQGDSAMYLCASSLVPATGELFFGEGSRLTVL.

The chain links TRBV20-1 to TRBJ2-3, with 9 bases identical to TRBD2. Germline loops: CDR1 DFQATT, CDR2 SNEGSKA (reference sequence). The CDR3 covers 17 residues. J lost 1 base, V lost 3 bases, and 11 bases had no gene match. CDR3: CSARGAGGPLGTDTQYF. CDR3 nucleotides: TGCAGTGCTAGGGGGGCGGGAGGGCCCCTAGGCACAGATACGCAGTATTTT.

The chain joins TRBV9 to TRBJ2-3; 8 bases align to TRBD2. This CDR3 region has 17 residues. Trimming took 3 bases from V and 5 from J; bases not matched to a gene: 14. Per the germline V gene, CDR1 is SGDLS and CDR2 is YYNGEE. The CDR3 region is CASSAPSSGWGRDTQYF. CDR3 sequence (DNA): TGTGCCAGCAGCGCCCCTTCTAGCGGGTGGGGTCGAGATACGCAGTATTTT.

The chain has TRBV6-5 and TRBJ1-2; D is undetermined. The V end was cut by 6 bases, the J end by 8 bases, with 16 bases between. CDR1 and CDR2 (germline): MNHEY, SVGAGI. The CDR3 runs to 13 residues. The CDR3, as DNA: TGTGCCAGCAGCTACGCTGAGCAGCAAGGCTACACCTTC. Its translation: CASSYAEQQGYTF.

Here the CDR3 DNA reads TGTGCCAGCAGTTTAGCGGTCGAGCAGTACTTC. It encodes CASSLAVEQYF. The chain employs TRBV6-2 or TRBV6-3 and TRBJ2-7, with a tentative D call TRBD2 (6 bases). V was pared by 4 bases and J by 6 bases, with 7 bases between. This CDR3 has 11 residues. Germline CDR1 is MNHEY and CDR2 is SVGEGT.

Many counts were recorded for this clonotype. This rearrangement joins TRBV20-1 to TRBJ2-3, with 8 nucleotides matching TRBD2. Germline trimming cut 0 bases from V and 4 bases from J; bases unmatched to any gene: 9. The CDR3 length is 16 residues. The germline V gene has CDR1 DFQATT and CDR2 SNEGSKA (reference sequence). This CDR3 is CSARDLTGGESDTQYF. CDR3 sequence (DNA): TGCAGTGCTAGAGATTTAACGGGAGGGGAGTCAGATACGCAGTATTTT.

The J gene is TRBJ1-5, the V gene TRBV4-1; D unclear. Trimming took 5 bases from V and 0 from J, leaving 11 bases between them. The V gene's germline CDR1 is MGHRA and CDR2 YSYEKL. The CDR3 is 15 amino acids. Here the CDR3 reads CASSVEDYSNQPQHF. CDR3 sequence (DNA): TGCGCCAGCAGCGTAGAGGATTATAGCAATCAGCCCCAGCATTTT.

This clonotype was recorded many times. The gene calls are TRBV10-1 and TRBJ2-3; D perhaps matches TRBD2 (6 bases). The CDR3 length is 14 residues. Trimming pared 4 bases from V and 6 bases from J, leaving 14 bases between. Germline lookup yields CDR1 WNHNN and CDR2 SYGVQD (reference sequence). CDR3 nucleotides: TGCGCCAGCAGTGCCGGGAGAACTAGGGATACGCAGTATTTT. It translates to CASSAGRTRDTQYF.

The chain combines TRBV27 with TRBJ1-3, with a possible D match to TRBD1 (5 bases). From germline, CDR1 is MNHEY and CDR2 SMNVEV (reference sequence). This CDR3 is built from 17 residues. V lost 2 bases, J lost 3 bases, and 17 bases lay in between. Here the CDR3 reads CASSLKPPGGVGNTIYF. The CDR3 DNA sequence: TGTGCCAGCAGTTTAAAGCCCCCGGGAGGGGTTGGAAACACCATATATTTT.

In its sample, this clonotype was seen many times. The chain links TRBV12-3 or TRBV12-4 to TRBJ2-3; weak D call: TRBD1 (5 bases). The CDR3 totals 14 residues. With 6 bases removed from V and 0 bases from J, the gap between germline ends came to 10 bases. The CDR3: CASSQTASTDTQYF. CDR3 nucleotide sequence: TGTGCCAGCAGCCAGACAGCTAGCACAGATACGCAGTATTTT.

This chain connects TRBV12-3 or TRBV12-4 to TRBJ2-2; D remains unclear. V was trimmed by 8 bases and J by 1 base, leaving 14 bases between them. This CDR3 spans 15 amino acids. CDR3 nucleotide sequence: TGTGCCAGCGCACCGGTGGAACAGAACACCGGGGAGCTGTTTTTT. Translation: CASAPVEQNTGELFF.

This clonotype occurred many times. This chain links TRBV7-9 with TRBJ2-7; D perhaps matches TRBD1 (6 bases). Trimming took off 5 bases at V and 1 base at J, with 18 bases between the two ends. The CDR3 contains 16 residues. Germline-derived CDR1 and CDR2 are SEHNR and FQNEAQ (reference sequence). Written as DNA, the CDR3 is TGTGCCAGCAGCCCGATTGGGATCAGGGGTTCCTACGAGCAGTACGTC. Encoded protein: CASSPIGIRGSYEQYV.

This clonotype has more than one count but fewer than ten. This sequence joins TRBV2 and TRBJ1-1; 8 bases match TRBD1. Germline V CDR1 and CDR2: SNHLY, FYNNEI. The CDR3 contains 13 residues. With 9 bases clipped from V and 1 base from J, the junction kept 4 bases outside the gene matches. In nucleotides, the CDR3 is TGTGCCAGGCTGACAGGGGAGAACACTGAAGCTTTCTTT. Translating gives CARLTGENTEAFF.

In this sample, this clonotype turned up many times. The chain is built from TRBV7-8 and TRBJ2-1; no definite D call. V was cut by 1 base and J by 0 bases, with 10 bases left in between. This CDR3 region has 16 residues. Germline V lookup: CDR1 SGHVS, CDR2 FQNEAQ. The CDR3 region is CASSLVGSVSYNEQFF. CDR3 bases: TGTGCCAGCAGCTTAGTTGGCAGCGTCTCCTACAATGAGCAGTTCTTC.

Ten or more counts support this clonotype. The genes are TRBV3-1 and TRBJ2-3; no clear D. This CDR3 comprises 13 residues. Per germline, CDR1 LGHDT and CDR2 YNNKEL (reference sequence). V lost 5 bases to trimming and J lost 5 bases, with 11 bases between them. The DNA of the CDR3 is TGTGCCAGCAGCTCACCCTTGGGAGATACGCAGTATTTT. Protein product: CASSSPLGDTQYF.

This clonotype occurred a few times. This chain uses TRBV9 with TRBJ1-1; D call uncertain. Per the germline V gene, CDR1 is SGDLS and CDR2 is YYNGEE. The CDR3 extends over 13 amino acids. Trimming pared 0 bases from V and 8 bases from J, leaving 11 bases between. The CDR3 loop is CASSVVEGGEAFF. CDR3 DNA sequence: TGTGCCAGCAGCGTAGTGGAGGGAGGCGAAGCTTTCTTT.

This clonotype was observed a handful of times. CDR3 protein: CASSQEGRGFNEQFF. DNA for the CDR3: TGTGCCAGCAGCCAAGAAGGTCGCGGATTCAATGAGCAGTTCTTC. The rearrangement links TRBV3-1 to TRBJ2-1; D gene ambiguous. CDR1 and CDR2 from the germline V gene are LGHDT and YNNKEL (reference sequence). Trimming took 0 bases from V and 6 from J, leaving 12 bases between them. CDR3 length: 15 amino acids.